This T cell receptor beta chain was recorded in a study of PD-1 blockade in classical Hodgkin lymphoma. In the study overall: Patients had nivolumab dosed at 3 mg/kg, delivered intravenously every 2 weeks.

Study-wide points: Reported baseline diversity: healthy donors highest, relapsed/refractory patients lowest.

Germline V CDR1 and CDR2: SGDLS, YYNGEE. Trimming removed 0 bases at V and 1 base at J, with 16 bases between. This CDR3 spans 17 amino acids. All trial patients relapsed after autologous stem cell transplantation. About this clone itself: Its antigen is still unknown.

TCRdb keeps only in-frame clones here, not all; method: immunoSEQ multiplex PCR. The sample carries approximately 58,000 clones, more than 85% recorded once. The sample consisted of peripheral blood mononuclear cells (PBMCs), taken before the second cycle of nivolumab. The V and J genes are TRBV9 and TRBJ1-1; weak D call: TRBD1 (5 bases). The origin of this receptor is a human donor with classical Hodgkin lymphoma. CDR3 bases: TGTGCCAGCAGCGTAGGGGCAGGGTCAATGCCGAACACTGAAGCTTTCTTT. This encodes CASSVGAGSMPNTEAFF.